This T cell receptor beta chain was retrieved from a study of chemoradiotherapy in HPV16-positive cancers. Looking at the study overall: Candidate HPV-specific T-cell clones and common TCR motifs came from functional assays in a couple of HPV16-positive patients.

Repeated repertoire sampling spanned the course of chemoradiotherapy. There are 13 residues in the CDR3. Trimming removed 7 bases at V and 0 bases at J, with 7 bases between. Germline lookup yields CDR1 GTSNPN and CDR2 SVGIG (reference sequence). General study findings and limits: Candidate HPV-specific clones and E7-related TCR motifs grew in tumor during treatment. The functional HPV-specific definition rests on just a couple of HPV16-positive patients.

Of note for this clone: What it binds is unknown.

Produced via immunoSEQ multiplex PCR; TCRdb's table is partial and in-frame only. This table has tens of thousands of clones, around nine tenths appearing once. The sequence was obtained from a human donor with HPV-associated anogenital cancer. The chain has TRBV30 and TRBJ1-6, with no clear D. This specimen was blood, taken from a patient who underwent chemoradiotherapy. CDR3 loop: CAFTSSYNSPLHF. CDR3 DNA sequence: TGTGCCTTTACTAGCTCCTATAATTCACCCCTCCACTTT.